This entry lists 26 T cell receptor beta chains sequenced from one sample in a study of blood T cell repertoires in COVID-19. Repertoires were generated with immunoSEQ multiplex PCR, while TCRdb's copy carries only in-frame clones and drops some. The sample carries tens of thousands of clones, approximately 80% recorded once. The sequencing sample was made of peripheral blood. These receptor sequences come from an older man with COVID-19, enrolled during active disease.

V and J are TRBV9 and TRBJ2-1; D remains unclear. The CDR3 is 15 residues long. Trimming removed 0 bases from V and 0 bases from J, with 7 bases in between. CDR1 and CDR2 from the germline V gene are SGDLS and YYNGEE. The CDR3, as DNA: TGTGCCAGCAGCGTAGGCGGAAACTCCTACAATGAGCAGTTCTTC. It yields the protein CASSVGGNSYNEQFF.

The chain's CDR3 is CASSGVVDEAFF. In DNA form, the CDR3 reads TGTGCCAGCAGCGGGGTGGTAGATGAAGCTTTCTTT. The chain has TRBV25-1 and TRBJ1-1; D remains ambiguous. Germline CDR1 reads MGHDK; CDR2 reads SYGVNS. The CDR3 runs 12 residues. The ends were cut back, 6 bases at V and 7 bases at J, with 12 bases in the middle.

Written as DNA, the CDR3 is TGTGCCAGCAGTTTTACAGGGGATAATTCACCCCTCCACTTT. It is translated as CASSFTGDNSPLHF. This sequence joins TRBV28 and TRBJ1-6, with 7 bases matching TRBD1. CDR3 size: 14 residues. Germline CDR1 MDHEN, CDR2 SYDVKM. The trim removed 3 bases at V and 5 bases at J, leaving 1 base unmatched.

This chain uses TRBV6-5 with TRBJ2-7; 8 bases align to TRBD1. This CDR3 has 16 residues. Germline V gives CDR1 MNHEY, CDR2 SVGAGI. Trimming at V came to 0 bases and at J to 2 bases, leaving 6 bases not matched to a gene. The CDR3 loop reads CASSYSRQGATYEQYF. The CDR3 nucleotides read TGTGCCAGCAGTTACTCGAGGCAGGGGGCTACCTACGAGCAGTACTTC.

The gene calls are TRBV7-3 and TRBJ2-2, with a possible D match to TRBD2 (6 bases). Trimming pared 0 bases from V and 2 bases from J, leaving 10 bases between. This CDR3 is 16 amino acids long. Germline V lookup: CDR1 SGHTA, CDR2 FQGTGA. CDR3 region: CASSLTGGVNTGELFF. In DNA, the CDR3 is TGTGCCAGCAGCTTAACCGGCGGGGTTAACACCGGGGAGCTGTTTTTT.

This clone was counted a single time. The rearrangement uses TRBV20-1 and TRBJ1-4, with D uncertain. V was cut by 6 bases and J by 4 bases, with 6 bases left in between. The CDR3 is 11 residues long. Germline V lookup: CDR1 DFQATT, CDR2 SNEGSKA (reference sequence). In DNA, the CDR3 is TGCAGTGCGGCGGATAATGAAAAACTGTTTTTT. Its translation: CSAADNEKLFF.

The chain couples TRBV9 to TRBJ2-3, with D possibly TRBD2 on 5 matching bases. Germline CDR1 is SGDLS and CDR2 is YYNGEE. With 5 bases removed from V and 0 bases from J, the gap between germline ends came to 10 bases. CDR3 length: 14 residues. CDR3: CASRRGASTDTQYF. The CDR3, as DNA: TGTGCCAGCAGACGGGGAGCTAGCACAGATACGCAGTATTTT.

The J gene is TRBJ1-1, the V gene TRBV15, with D perhaps TRBD1 (5 bases). CDR1 LNHNV and CDR2 YYDKDF come from the germline V gene (reference sequence). The CDR3 covers 13 residues. V shed 5 bases and J shed 10 bases, with 17 bases lying between them. CDR3 sequence (DNA): TGTGCCACCAGCGCGCCTGTGAGGGGAGGAGCTTTCTTT. As protein: CATSAPVRGGAFF.

The chain is built from TRBV27 and TRBJ1-3, with D perhaps TRBD1 (5 bases). Trimming pared 4 bases from V and 2 bases from J, leaving 12 bases between. CDR3 length: 15 amino acids. The V gene's germline CDR1 is MNHEY and CDR2 SMNVEV (reference sequence). CDR3 residues: CASSSLRGPGNTIYF. CDR3 bases: TGTGCCAGCAGTTCCCTTAGGGGCCCTGGAAACACCATATATTTT.

J is TRBJ1-5 and V is TRBV21-1. TRBV21-1 is shown as a pseudogene. CDR3 length: 14 amino acids. This CDR3 reads CASSKERPDQPQHF. The CDR3 DNA reads as TGTGCCAGCAGCAAAGAGAGGCCGGATCAGCCCCAGCATTTT.

The chain is built from TRBV5-1 and TRBJ1-2; D is unclear. The V end lost 0 bases, the J end lost 4 bases, and 19 bases lay between the germline ends. This CDR3 has 17 amino acids. Germline values: CDR1 SGHRS, CDR2 YFSETQ. The chain's CDR3 is CASSLGLQPEDLYGYTF. CDR3 bases: TGCGCCAGCAGCTTGGGTTTACAGCCCGAAGACCTCTATGGCTACACCTTC.

Judged by abundance, this clone is medium-sized. The gene calls are TRBV7-8 and TRBJ1-3; D not certain. Germline values: CDR1 SGHVS, CDR2 FQNEAQ. This CDR3 comprises 15 residues. Trimming took 1 base from V and 0 from J, leaving 7 bases between them. CDR3 protein: CASSLDGSSGNTIYF. CDR3 sequence (DNA): TGTGCCAGCAGCTTAGACGGGAGCTCTGGAAACACCATATATTTT.

This clone was seen ten or more times. The chain joins TRBV5-4 to TRBJ1-5; D is possibly TRBD1 (6 bases). Deletions cut 3 bases from V and 5 bases from J, with 15 bases between. Germline CDR1 is SGHNT and CDR2 is YYREEE (reference sequence). This CDR3 is 15 amino acids long. The DNA for the CDR3 is TGTGCCAGCAGCTCAGGACAGCGGTCCGATCAGCCCCAGCATTTT. This codes for CASSSGQRSDQPQHF.

CDR3 bases: TGTGCCAGCAGTGTAGCGGGAGGGGCCACCGGGGAGCTGTTTTTT. It yields the protein CASSVAGGATGELFF. This chain connects TRBV6-2 or TRBV6-3 to TRBJ2-2; TRBD2 agrees at 11 bases. The CDR3 has 15 residues. V shed 5 bases and J 4 bases; nucleotides not matched to a gene: 3. Germline CDR1 and CDR2: MNHEY and SVGEGT.

The CDR3 is CASSIRDRDDQPQHF. The CDR3, as DNA: TGTGCCAGCAGCATCCGGGACAGGGATGATCAGCCCCAGCATTTT. The genes are TRBV4-2 and TRBJ1-5, with 9 positions matching TRBD1. The CDR3 has 15 residues. V lost 5 bases to trimming and J lost 5 bases; unmatched junction nucleotides: 7. CDR1 and CDR2 (germline): LGHNA, YNFKEQ.

This chain joins TRBV3-1 (or the pseudogene TRBV3-2) and TRBJ2-1; 9 nucleotides line up with TRBD2. V shed 3 bases and J 0 bases; nucleotides not matched to a gene: 12. Germline V lookup: CDR1 LGHDT, CDR2 YNNKEL (reference sequence). This CDR3 is 19 amino acids long. This CDR3 reads CASSHDRLAGGGSYNEQFF. CDR3 bases: TGTGCCAGCAGCCACGATCGACTCGCGGGGGGGGGCTCCTACAATGAGCAGTTCTTC.

This chain connects TRBV19 to TRBJ1-5, with 8 bases fitting TRBD1. The CDR3 is made up of 15 amino acids. CDR1 is LNHDA and CDR2 is SQIVND in the germline V gene (reference sequence). Trimming took 9 bases from V and 4 from J; bases not matched to a gene: 11. The CDR3 sequence: CASRSGDRLNQPQHF. The CDR3 DNA is TGTGCCAGCAGATCCGGGGACAGGCTAAATCAGCCCCAGCATTTT.

The chain carries TRBV12-3 or TRBV12-4 and TRBJ1-2; tentatively, D is TRBD1 (5 bases). CDR3 length: 12 residues. The V end lost 6 bases, the J end lost 7 bases, and 12 bases lay between the germline ends. Here the CDR3 reads CASSQGFRGYTF. The DNA for the CDR3 is TGTGCCAGCAGCCAGGGCTTCCGTGGCTACACCTTC.

The chain joins TRBV4-1 to TRBJ2-7; D possibly corresponds to TRBD1 (5 bases). The V and J ends lost 1 base and 9 bases respectively, with 19 bases between them. CDR3 size: 15 residues. The germline CDR1 and CDR2 sequences are MGHRA and YSYEKL. CDR3 loop: CASSQALGARGWQYF. The CDR3 DNA reads TGCGCCAGCAGCCAAGCCCTAGGGGCTAGGGGATGGCAGTACTTC.

The J gene is TRBJ2-1, the V gene TRBV5-5; D is possibly TRBD2 (5 bases). V was trimmed by 0 bases and J by 0 bases, leaving 10 bases between them. There are 16 residues in the CDR3. CDR1 and CDR2 (germline): SGHKS, YYEKEE (reference sequence). CDR3 protein: CASSLGVGSSYNEQFF. DNA of the CDR3: TGTGCCAGCAGCTTGGGTGTGGGGAGCTCCTACAATGAGCAGTTCTTC.

This clone was seen a few times. The V gene is TRBV7-2, the J gene TRBJ2-2; 10 bases line up with TRBD1. The V gene's germline CDR1 is SGHTA and CDR2 FQGNSA. J was trimmed by 5 bases and V by 3 bases; bases with no gene match: 3. The CDR3 covers 15 residues. Here the CDR3 reads CASSLGQGRTGELFF. The CDR3 bases are TGTGCCAGCAGCTTGGGACAGGGGAGGACCGGGGAGCTGTTTTTT.

V is TRBV6-6 and J is TRBJ1-2; the D gene is possibly TRBD1 (6 bases). V was clipped by 5 bases and J by 5 bases, with 21 bases between them. The CDR3 runs 16 residues. Germline loops: CDR1 MNHNY, CDR2 SVGAGI (reference sequence). The CDR3 sequence is CASSRRPQGNNYGYTF. The CDR3, as DNA: TGTGCCAGCAGTCGACGCCCCCAGGGGAATAATTATGGCTACACCTTC.

The V call is TRBV20-1, the J call TRBJ2-1; no firm D call. The CDR3 consists of 15 residues. V lost 3 bases to trimming and J lost 1 base, with 13 bases between them. Germline-derived CDR1 and CDR2 are DFQATT and SNEGSKA (reference sequence). CDR3 nucleotide sequence: TGCAGTGCTAGTCCCCCGGTTTTATCCTACAATGAGCAGTTCTTC. Protein: CSASPPVLSYNEQFF.

This clone occurred many times. This chain joins TRBV27 and TRBJ2-7, with D possibly being TRBD1 (6 bases). Germline loops: CDR1 MNHEY, CDR2 SMNVEV (reference sequence). The CDR3 totals 13 residues. The germline V and J ends were trimmed by 2 bases and 3 bases, with 8 bases remaining between them. The CDR3 sequence: CASSLQGNYEQYF. The CDR3 bases are TGTGCCAGCAGTTTACAGGGGAACTACGAGCAGTACTTC.

This rearrangement joins TRBV6-4 to TRBJ1-6, with D possibly TRBD1 on 6 matching bases. With 0 bases removed from V and 10 bases from J, the gap between germline ends came to 19 bases. This CDR3 region has 17 residues. The germline CDR1 and CDR2 sequences are MRHNA and SNTAGT. This chain's CDR3 is CASSDSGGGRRTSPLHF. In DNA, the CDR3 is TGTGCCAGCAGTGACTCAGGTGGGGGCAGGAGAACCTCACCCCTCCACTTT.

J is TRBJ2-7 and V is TRBV11-2, with 9 bases lining up with TRBD1. Germline CDR1 is SGHAT and CDR2 is FQNNGV. With 5 bases clipped from V and 2 bases from J, the junction kept 7 bases outside the gene matches. There are 15 residues in the CDR3. The CDR3 loop is CASSRSGTGTYEQYF. DNA of the CDR3: TGTGCCAGCAGCAGAAGCGGGACAGGGACCTACGAGCAGTACTTC.